This T cell receptor beta chain was obtained from a study of shared clonotypes between healthy human individuals. Study overall: Serving as donors were a couple of women and a few men, whose ages spanned 18 to 49.

Assay execution took place at the deep level. Researchers divided each subset's genomic DNA evenly across several immunoSEQ plates. Some clones are missing from TCRdb's copy, which holds only in-frame ones; the method was immunoSEQ multiplex PCR. This sample carries fewer than 600,000 clones, around 79% of them seen once, and the ten largest clones take under 15%. The V and J ends lost 4 bases and 3 bases respectively, with 16 bases between them. Germline V gene sequence: CDR1 SGHRS, CDR2 YFSETQ. The CDR3 covers 15 residues. Caucasian adults residing in Nashville, Tennessee made up all the donors. This TCR was sampled from a woman aged 40 to 50 in good health. Some clones in this sample may be carry-over from other donors' samples. V and J are TRBV5-1 and TRBJ1-1, with D perhaps TRBD1 (5 bases). Sequenced: PBMCs. The DNA of the CDR3 is TGCGCCAGCAGCGTTTTGGGGGGGTCTGACACTGAAGCTTTCTTT. Its protein is CASSVLGGSDTEAFF.